Shown below are 18 T cell receptor beta chains from a single sample sequenced in a study of blood T cell repertoires in COVID-19. TCRdb keeps only in-frame clones here, not all; method: immunoSEQ multiplex PCR. The table shows fewer than 55,000 clones, with approximately 78% occurring only once. Specimen: peripheral blood. The receptors originated from a human donor with acute or convalescent COVID-19. The donor label of this sample is uncertain.

This clone was detected once. The rearrangement joins TRBV27 to TRBJ1-2; the D gene is possibly TRBD1 (5 bases). Per germline, CDR1 MNHEY and CDR2 SMNVEV (reference sequence). Trimming cost V 5 bases and J 2 bases, with 6 bases left between them. The CDR3 covers 12 residues. As DNA, the CDR3 is TGTGCCAGCAGTAGGGGAAACTATGGCTACACCTTC. This gives the protein CASSRGNYGYTF.

This chain links TRBV11-3 with TRBJ2-1, with 9 bases identical to TRBD2. The CDR3 totals 15 residues. Germline V gene lookup returns CDR1 SGHNT and CDR2 YENEEA. J was trimmed by 6 bases and V by 1 base; bases with no gene match: 4. CDR3 sequence: CASSLVAGVGNEQFF. DNA for the CDR3: TGTGCCAGCAGCTTAGTAGCGGGAGTTGGCAATGAGCAGTTCTTC.

This rearrangement joins TRBV5-1 to TRBJ2-7; D gene uncertain. This CDR3 is 15 amino acids long. The V gene's germline CDR1 is SGHRS and CDR2 YFSETQ. The ends were cut back, 0 bases at V and 0 bases at J, with 10 bases in the middle. The DNA of the CDR3 is TGCGCCAGCAGCTTGGAGGCGGCAAACTCCTACGAGCAGTACTTC. It specifies CASSLEAANSYEQYF.

This clone has only one observation. V usage is TRBV18 and J usage is TRBJ2-1; 9 bases are a match to TRBD2. With V trimmed by 4 bases and J by 4 bases, 5 bases remained unmatched. Germline CDR1 KGHSH, CDR2 LQKENI. The CDR3 loop spans 15 amino acids. The CDR3 protein is CASSLGLAGYNEQFF. The CDR3 region has the DNA TGTGCCAGCTCACTGGGCCTAGCGGGATACAATGAGCAGTTCTTC. Full variable domain (outside the CDR3, taken from reference TRBV18 and TRBJ2-1): NAGVMQNPRHLVRRRGQEARLRCSPMKGHSHVYWYRQLPEEGLKFMVYLQKENIIDESGMPKERFSAEFPKEGPSILRIQQVVRGDSAAYFCASSLGLAGYNEQFFGPGTRLTVL.

CDR3 in amino acids: CASSEQGDSPLHF. As DNA, the CDR3 is TGCGCCAGCAGTGAACAGGGCGATTCACCCCTCCACTTT. The chain carries TRBV10-1 and TRBJ1-6, with D perhaps TRBD1 (6 bases). Trimming took 3 bases from V and 8 from J, leaving 8 bases between them. This CDR3 is built from 13 residues. Germline CDR1 WNHNN, CDR2 SYGVQD (reference sequence).

The chain carries TRBV6-5 and TRBJ2-5, with 12 bases that match TRBD1. Germline assignment: CDR1 MNHEY and CDR2 SVGAGI. J gave up 5 bases and V 0 bases, and 4 bases lay outside the gene matches. The length of the CDR3 is 16 residues. The chain's CDR3 is CASSYSGQGAVETQYF. The CDR3 coding sequence is TGTGCCAGCAGTTACTCGGGACAGGGGGCTGTGGAGACCCAGTACTTC.

As to this clone: The identical CDR3 is also encoded by other nucleotide sequences in the sample. The genes are TRBV24-1 and TRBJ2-3; maybe TRBD1 (5 bases). The CDR3 is 18 residues long. The V gene's germline CDR1 is KGHDR and CDR2 SFDVKD. Between the trimmed V and J ends, which lost 5 bases and 1 base, there was a span of 21 bases. CDR3 in amino acids: CATSGGLREGAGTDTQYF. DNA for the CDR3: TGTGCCACCAGTGGAGGTCTTCGCGAAGGGGCCGGCACAGATACGCAGTATTTT.

This clone has just a few counts. This chain uses TRBV27 with TRBJ2-4, with 8 bases aligning to TRBD1. The CDR3 runs to 15 residues. V shed 6 bases and J 2 bases; nucleotides not matched to a gene: 6. The germline V gene has CDR1 MNHEY and CDR2 SMNVEV (reference sequence). The CDR3 sequence: CASRGQGASKNIQYF. DNA for the CDR3: TGTGCCAGCAGGGGCCAGGGGGCTTCCAAAAACATTCAGTACTTC.

The V gene is TRBV2, the J gene TRBJ2-5; D perhaps matches TRBD1 (6 bases). Trimming left V 7 bases short and J 4 bases short, with 16 bases between. This CDR3 spans 14 amino acids. CDR1 and CDR2 from the germline V gene are SNHLY and FYNNEI. The CDR3 nucleotides read TGTGCCAGCACGAAGGGGGTGGGTCGAGAGACCCAGTACTTC. Encoded protein: CASTKGVGRETQYF.

The chain couples TRBV7-2 to TRBJ2-5; tentatively, D is TRBD1 (5 bases). This CDR3 contains 15 residues. Germline V gene data show CDR1 as SGHTA and CDR2 as FQGNSA. The V end lost 1 base, the J end lost 4 bases, and 13 bases lay between the germline ends. CDR3 protein: CASSLGVRVTETQYF. The CDR3 nucleotides read TGTGCCAGCAGCTTAGGGGTCAGGGTGACAGAGACCCAGTACTTC.

This clone appeared a single time. The chain employs TRBV20-1 and TRBJ2-5; D is undetermined. The V gene's germline CDR1 is DFQATT and CDR2 SNEGSKA (reference sequence). V was pared by 3 bases and J by 0 bases, with 14 bases between. CDR3 size: 15 residues. The chain's CDR3 is CSASLKKEHQETQYF. The CDR3 nucleotides read TGCAGTGCTAGTTTAAAGAAGGAGCACCAAGAGACCCAGTACTTC.

This chain connects TRBV19 to TRBJ1-1; TRBD1 matches 9 bases. The germline V gene encodes CDR1 LNHDA and CDR2 SQIVND (reference sequence). The CDR3 extends over 15 amino acids. V dropped 4 bases and J dropped 0; count of bases not matched to a gene: 3. CDR3 amino acids: CASSTGTGMNTEAFF. The CDR3 DNA reads as TGTGCCAGTAGTACGGGGACAGGGATGAACACTGAAGCTTTCTTT.

This clone came up once. This sequence joins TRBV3-1 (or the pseudogene TRBV3-2) and TRBJ2-3; tentative D call: TRBD2 (5 bases). The CDR3 is 15 amino acids. The germline CDR1 and CDR2 sequences are LGHDT and YNNKEL (reference sequence). V was pared by 5 bases and J by 0 bases, with 12 bases between. The CDR3 reads CASSSRSGSTDTQYF. The CDR3 bases are TGTGCCAGCAGCTCCCGAAGCGGTAGCACAGATACGCAGTATTTT.

The chain employs TRBV28 and TRBJ1-3, with D hard to call. V lost 2 bases to trimming and J lost 4 bases, with 3 bases between them. Germline loops: CDR1 MDHEN, CDR2 SYDVKM. The CDR3 consists of 12 residues. The CDR3 DNA sequence: TGTGCCAGCAGTTTAACAGGAAACACCATATATTTT. Translated, it gives CASSLTGNTIYF.

This chain links TRBV28 with TRBJ1-2; D is perhaps TRBD1 (5 bases). This CDR3 has 15 amino acids. V was clipped by 6 bases and J by 0 bases, with 14 bases between them. Germline loops: CDR1 MDHEN, CDR2 SYDVKM. CDR3 coding DNA: TGTGCCAGCAGAAACAGGCTCCCGTCTAACTATGGCTACACCTTC. Protein product: CASRNRLPSNYGYTF.

The rearrangement links TRBV3-1 (or the pseudogene TRBV3-2) to TRBJ1-5, with no clear D. The length of the CDR3 is 12 residues. Trimming took 3 bases from V and 7 from J, leaving 7 bases between them. Germline assignment: CDR1 LGHDT and CDR2 YNNKEL (reference sequence). The CDR3 DNA is TGTGCCAGCAGCCAGTCCGAGCAGCCCCAGCATTTT. Translated, it gives CASSQSEQPQHF.

This clone was detected only a few times. V is TRBV7-9 and J is TRBJ1-6, with D tentatively TRBD1 (6 bases). Germline assignment: CDR1 SEHNR and CDR2 FQNEAQ (reference sequence). The V end lost 1 base, the J end lost 7 bases, and 8 bases lay between the germline ends. This CDR3 is built from 14 residues. The CDR3 here is CASSLVQGNSPLHF. The DNA for the CDR3 is TGTGCCAGCAGCTTAGTACAGGGAAATTCACCCCTCCACTTT.

V is TRBV19 and J is TRBJ1-2, with D possibly TRBD1 on 6 matching bases. CDR3 length: 16 residues. The ends were cut back, 8 bases at V and 9 bases at J, with 28 bases in the middle. CDR1 and CDR2 (germline): LNHDA, SQIVND (reference sequence). CDR3 in amino acids: CASSLRRDIGSESYTF. CDR3 nucleotides: TGTGCCAGTTCCCTTAGACGGGACATAGGTAGTGAAAGCTACACCTTC.